The 3 T cell receptor beta chains below all came from one sample that was sequenced in a study of control samples from healthy donors and cancer patients. The table came from immunoSEQ multiplex PCR; TCRdb's copy has only in-frame clones and leaves some out. The sample comprises almost 85,000 clones, around 94% of which are singletons, and 4.8% rests with the top ten. Sequencing input: blood. The receptors here all came from a woman younger than 35 in good health.

J is TRBJ2-2 and V is TRBV27; 8 nucleotides match TRBD1. The CDR3 is 14 residues long. The V gene's germline CDR1 is MNHEY and CDR2 SMNVEV (reference sequence). Trimming took 8 bases from V and 0 from J; bases not matched to a gene: 2. CDR3: CASLRGPNTGELFF. The CDR3 DNA is TGTGCCAGCCTCAGGGGGCCGAACACCGGGGAGCTGTTTTTT.

The chain links TRBV5-1 to TRBJ2-5; D may be TRBD1 or TRBD2 (5 bases each). This CDR3 has 15 amino acids. Trimming removed 3 bases from V and 0 bases from J, with 12 bases in between. From germline, CDR1 is SGHRS and CDR2 YFSETQ. DNA for the CDR3: TGCGCCAGCAGCTCGACTGGGGGATACCAAGAGACCCAGTACTTC. Its protein product is CASSSTGGYQETQYF.

V gene TRBV4-2 combines with J gene TRBJ1-5; no firm D call. The germline gives CDR1 LGHNA, CDR2 YNFKEQ. There are 13 residues in the CDR3. Trimming took 2 bases from V and 3 from J, leaving 5 bases between them. This CDR3 reads CASSQKDNQPQHF. CDR3 DNA: TGTGCCAGCAGCCAAAAAGACAATCAGCCCCAGCATTTT.